This record looks at one TCR beta chain sequence and its context. The antigen remains undetermined. Unrecorded immune exposures were likely, despite nominal health at sampling. The data belong to a study of cytomegalovirus exposure and HLA in healthy donors. Primers: 60 Vbeta forward and 13 Jbeta reverse. Repertoires were generated with immunoSEQ multiplex PCR, while TCRdb's copy carries only in-frame clones and drops some. The repertoire holds about 59,000 clones, with more than 70% as singletons. Broader study findings: The presence/absence work took it that sequencing depth was about the same across donors. A later analysis, which compared TCR beta chains of equal frequency, found the HLA-associated ones more clonally expanded. In a later analysis, a genetic analysis reported fewer productive-TCR N-insertions in an Asian-associated ancestry cluster than the cohort average.

Trimming stripped 4 bases from V and 4 bases from J, with 20 bases between. This CDR3 comprises 17 residues. The germline CDR1 and CDR2 sequences are MNHNS and SASEGT. The sample taken for sequencing was PBMCs. The sequence was obtained from a man younger than 45 in good health and CMV-seropositive. The chain links TRBV6-1 to TRBJ1-5, with a tentative D call TRBD1 (6 bases). CDR3 DNA: TGTGCCAGCAGTGCCTCCCTACCAGGGGAAGCAAATCAGCCCCAGCATTTT. This encodes CASSASLPGEANQPQHF.